The 26 T cell receptor beta chains below were found in one sample sequenced in a study of T cells after yellow fever vaccination. One entry per CDR3 protein, called by TCRdb with MiXCR from the 5' RACE reads. This sample has 300,000 to 400,000 distinct CDR3 sequences, with 8% to 10% found just once. The source material was PBMCs, sampled on the day of the first yellow fever vaccination. All receptors come from a man younger than 35 who received the YFV17D yellow fever vaccine.

This clonotype has more than one count but fewer than ten. The genes are TRBV4-2 and TRBJ1-3, with 10 bases fitting TRBD1. The V gene end was trimmed by 3 bases and the J gene end by 3 bases; junction bases not matched to a gene: 5. The CDR3 sequence is 16 residues long. The germline gives CDR1 LGHNA, CDR2 YNFKEQ. The CDR3 sequence is CASSQDRGEYGNTIYF. CDR3 sequence (DNA): TGTGCCAGCAGCCAGGACAGGGGGGAGTATGGAAACACCATATATTTT.

This clonotype was counted ten times or more. This rearrangement joins TRBV12-3 or TRBV12-4 to TRBJ2-5; no clear D. Trimming left V 6 bases short and J 6 bases short, with 20 bases between. CDR3 length: 15 amino acids. CDR3 coding DNA: TGTGCCAGCAGCGACCCCGGGCCCACTCCTAAGACCCAGTACTTC. This gives the protein CASSDPGPTPKTQYF.

The sample holds a few counts of this clonotype. The chain has TRBV6-5 and TRBJ2-1; 9 bases agree with TRBD2. V lost 0 bases and J lost 4; bases outside the gene matches: 4. The CDR3 totals 16 residues. Germline-derived CDR1 and CDR2 are MNHEY and SVGAGI. CDR3 nucleotide sequence: TGTGCCAGCAGTTACTCTTCTAGCGGGGCTTACAATGAGCAGTTCTTC. It codes for CASSYSSSGAYNEQFF.

This clonotype was seen at least ten times. CDR3 nucleotides: TGCGCCAGCAGTCAATCCCCGGAGGATTGCCCCCACAATGAGCAGTTCTTC. It codes for CASSQSPEDCPHNEQFF. This chain joins TRBV23-1 and TRBJ2-1, with a weak D call TRBD2 (5 bases). TRBV23-1 is noted as an ORF with a role that remains uncertain. CDR3 length: 17 residues. Between the trimmed V and J ends, which lost 0 bases and 5 bases, there was a span of 17 bases.

The genes are TRBV4-1 and TRBJ1-1; D possibly corresponds to TRBD1 (6 bases). CDR1 is MGHRA, CDR2 YSYEKL, per germline. With 5 bases removed from V and 2 bases from J, the gap between germline ends came to 15 bases. This CDR3 spans 15 amino acids. The CDR3 loop is CASSARDKPNTEAFF. The CDR3 DNA reads as TGCGCCAGCAGCGCCCGGGACAAACCAAACACTGAAGCTTTCTTT.

The genes are TRBV13 and TRBJ2-3; no definite D call. Trimming shortened V by 5 bases and J by 4 bases, and 19 bases separated the two germline ends. The germline CDR1 and CDR2 sequences are PRHDT and FYEKMQ (reference sequence). This CDR3 is 16 amino acids long. The CDR3 is CASSHPEKGPADTQYF. The CDR3 DNA follows: TGTGCCAGCAGCCACCCGGAAAAGGGTCCAGCAGATACGCAGTATTTT.

Ten or more counts support this clonotype. The chain combines TRBV20-1 with TRBJ1-5; D gene uncertain. The CDR3 length is 13 residues. V was clipped by 5 bases and J by 1 base, with 9 bases between them. Germline CDR1 DFQATT, CDR2 SNEGSKA (reference sequence). The CDR3 DNA reads TGCAGTGCTTCTCATACGAGCAATCAGCCCCAGCATTTT. Protein product: CSASHTSNQPQHF.

The chain combines TRBV4-3 with TRBJ2-3; no reliable D call. Per the germline V gene, CDR1 is LGHNA and CDR2 is YSLEER. V was pared by 0 bases and J by 7 bases, with 11 bases between. The CDR3 sequence is 14 residues long. CDR3 amino acids: CASSQDATLNTQYF. CDR3 DNA sequence: TGCGCCAGCAGCCAAGATGCGACTTTAAATACGCAGTATTTT.

This clonotype occurred a few times. The J gene is TRBJ2-5, the V gene TRBV5-6; 7 nucleotides match TRBD1. Germline CDR1 SGHDT, CDR2 YYEEEE. V dropped 3 bases and J dropped 2; count of bases not matched to a gene: 7. The CDR3 consists of 15 residues. As DNA, the CDR3 is TGTGCCAGCAGCTCACCGGGACAGAAACAAGAGACCCAGTACTTC. Encoded protein: CASSSPGQKQETQYF.

The chain recombines TRBV20-1 with TRBJ1-2; tentative D call: TRBD1 (6 bases). The CDR3 has 16 residues. Trimming removed 3 bases from V and 1 base from J, with 18 bases in between. Germline assignment: CDR1 DFQATT and CDR2 SNEGSKA (reference sequence). The CDR3 is CSASADPGVGNYGYTF. The CDR3, as DNA: TGCAGTGCTAGTGCCGACCCAGGGGTGGGTAACTATGGCTACACCTTC.

Concerning this clonotype: Just one base apart from a much larger clone, this may be a read error. This chain connects TRBV10-3 to TRBJ2-7; no firm D call. Germline loops: CDR1 ENHRY, CDR2 SYGVKD. Deletions cut 2 bases from V and 4 bases from J, with 18 bases between. The CDR3 runs 16 residues. The CDR3 DNA follows: TGTGCCATCAGTGAGAATAGTAGGTCCTCTGTGTACGAGCAGTACTTC. Its protein is CAISENSRSSVYEQYF.

This clonotype appeared many times. V is TRBV10-3 and J is TRBJ2-3; D might be TRBD2 (6 bases). The V gene lost 4 bases and the J gene lost 1 base, with 12 bases spanning the gap. CDR3 length equals 15 residues. CDR1 and CDR2 (germline): ENHRY, SYGVKD. CDR3 sequence reads: CAISARGGGTDTQYF. CDR3 bases: TGTGCCATCAGTGCAAGGGGAGGAGGCACAGATACGCAGTATTTT.

This clonotype was detected many times. The chain recombines TRBV12-5 with TRBJ2-5, with 9 bases matching TRBD2. Germline CDR1 is LGHNT and CDR2 is FRNRAP. The CDR3 runs to 15 residues. V gave up 1 base and J gave up 2 bases; unmatched junction bases: 2. The CDR3 is CASGLGLAGQETQYF. In DNA, the CDR3 is TGTGCTAGTGGTTTGGGGCTAGCGGGGCAAGAGACCCAGTACTTC.

This clonotype has at least ten counts. J is TRBJ1-2 and V is TRBV5-1, with 9 nucleotides matching TRBD1. This CDR3 comprises 17 residues. Germline V gives CDR1 SGHRS, CDR2 YFSETQ. V trimming: 5 bases; J trimming: 3 bases; junction bases outside the gene matches: 14. The CDR3 DNA sequence: TGCGCCAGCAGTTTATTCCCGGGACAGGGTGATGACTATGGCTACACCTTC. Translating gives CASSLFPGQGDDYGYTF. The full variable domain, its missing parts supplied by reference TRBV5-1 and TRBJ1-2, is KAGVTQTPRYLIKTRGQQVTLSCSPISGHRSVSWYQQTPGQGLQFLFEYFSETQRNKGNFPGRFSGRQFSNSRSEMNVSTLELGDSALYLCASSLFPGQGDDYGYTFGSGTRLTVV.

The gene calls are TRBV4-2 and TRBJ2-5; possible D gene TRBD2, 5 bases. The CDR3 spans 18 residues. CDR1 is LGHNA and CDR2 is YNFKEQ in the germline V gene. The ends were cut back, 4 bases at V and 1 base at J, with 22 bases in the middle. Here the CDR3 reads CASSRTPIGWAGQETQYF. CDR3 nucleotide sequence: TGTGCCAGCAGCCGCACCCCCATCGGGTGGGCGGGCCAAGAGACCCAGTACTTC.

This clonotype was counted ten times or more. This chain uses TRBV5-1 with TRBJ1-2; D is undetermined. The length of the CDR3 is 15 residues. V was clipped by 4 bases and J by 0 bases, with 13 bases between them. Germline V gives CDR1 SGHRS, CDR2 YFSETQ. The CDR3 DNA sequence: TGCGCCAGCAGCGCGGGTGGCAGCTCTAACTATGGCTACACCTTC. Amino acids: CASSAGGSSNYGYTF.

This clonotype has just a few counts. The chain combines TRBV28 with TRBJ1-4, with 8 bases fitting TRBD1. The germline V gene has CDR1 MDHEN and CDR2 SYDVKM. Unmatched junction bases numbered 10, after V lost 4 bases and J lost 3 bases. This CDR3 spans 17 amino acids. In DNA form, the CDR3 reads TGTGCCAGCAGTTCTACTTCCAGGGGGCGAGCTAATGAAAAACTGTTTTTT. Amino acid sequence: CASSSTSRGRANEKLFF.

This rearrangement joins TRBV9 to TRBJ2-5; a weak D match, TRBD2 (5 bases). This CDR3 comprises 15 residues. Trimming removed 0 bases at V and 4 bases at J, with 13 bases between. Germline values: CDR1 SGDLS, CDR2 YYNGEE. CDR3 loop: CASSVGPSLGETQYF. DNA for the CDR3: TGTGCCAGCAGCGTAGGCCCCTCACTAGGAGAGACCCAGTACTTC.

This clonotype turned up a few times. The V gene is TRBV10-3, the J gene TRBJ2-1, with 15 bases aligning to TRBD2. V was clipped by 2 bases and J by 0 bases; unmatched bases: 5. Germline loops: CDR1 ENHRY, CDR2 SYGVKD. The CDR3 has 19 amino acids. In DNA form, the CDR3 reads TGTGCCATCAGTGAGGCCGGACTAGCGGGGGGGAGCTCCTACAATGAGCAGTTCTTC. This sequence encodes CAISEAGLAGGSSYNEQFF.

This clonotype was seen at least ten times. The chain recombines TRBV4-3 with TRBJ1-4; 8 positions agree with TRBD1. J gave up 7 bases and V 0 bases, and 7 bases lay outside the gene matches. The germline gives CDR1 LGHNA, CDR2 YSLEER. The CDR3 covers 16 residues. DNA of the CDR3: TGCGCCAGCAGCCAAGACAGGACAGGGATAAGTGAAAAACTGTTTTTT. Translating it yields CASSQDRTGISEKLFF.

This clonotype occurred many times. The chain recombines TRBV6-5 with TRBJ2-3, with D possibly being TRBD2 (7 bases). The length of the CDR3 is 15 residues. Germline CDR1 and CDR2: MNHEY and SVGAGI. V shed 1 base and J shed 5 bases, with 13 bases lying between them. DNA of the CDR3: TGTGCCAGCAGTTACTTGGGGGGGGCGGAAGATACGCAGTATTTT. It encodes CASSYLGGAEDTQYF.

This chain joins TRBV29-1 and TRBJ1-2; a weak D match, TRBD1 (5 bases). Germline lookup yields CDR1 SQVTM and CDR2 ANQGSEA. The length of the CDR3 is 11 residues. With 5 bases removed from V and 8 bases from J, the gap between germline ends came to 12 bases. Here the CDR3 reads CSVQTVRGYTF. Here the CDR3 DNA reads TGCAGCGTTCAGACAGTACGGGGCTACACCTTC. Complete variable domain (other parts from reference TRBV29-1 and TRBJ1-2): SAVISQKPSRDICQRGTSLTIQCQVDSQVTMMFWYRQQPGQSLTLIATANQGSEATYESGFVIDKFPISRPNLTFSTLTVSNMSPEDSSIYLCSVQTVRGYTFGSGTRLTVV.

The V gene is TRBV5-1, the J gene TRBJ2-7; 8 bases are a match to TRBD1. Germline lookup yields CDR1 SGHRS and CDR2 YFSETQ. V lost 0 bases, J lost 5 bases, and 4 bases stayed unmatched. There are 14 residues in the CDR3. The CDR3 loop reads CASSLAPGGHEQYV. The CDR3 DNA is TGCGCCAGCAGCTTGGCCCCAGGGGGCCACGAGCAGTACGTC.

This clonotype has ten or more counts. This chain uses TRBV20-1 with TRBJ2-2, with 11 bases matching TRBD2. Germline lookup yields CDR1 DFQATT and CDR2 SNEGSKA (reference sequence). Trimming cost V 3 bases and J 5 bases; bases outside gene matches: 5. This CDR3 has 15 amino acids. The CDR3 coding sequence is TGCAGTGCTAGGCTAGCGGGGGGAGGGACCGGGGAGCTGTTTTTT. As protein: CSARLAGGGTGELFF.

The chain recombines TRBV7-6 with TRBJ1-3; possible D gene TRBD1, 6 bases. Germline assignment: CDR1 SGHVS and CDR2 FNYEAQ. The V end was cut by 6 bases, the J end by 3 bases, with 15 bases between. This CDR3 has 15 residues. CDR3 amino acids: CASRGAGAGGNTIYF. In DNA, the CDR3 is TGTGCCAGCAGAGGTGCGGGGGCTGGTGGAAACACCATATATTTT.

This clonotype was recorded at least ten times. The chain uses TRBV7-3 and TRBJ2-5; 9 positions agree with TRBD1. There are 14 residues in the CDR3. The germline gives CDR1 SGHTA, CDR2 FQGTGA. Losses at the gene ends were 2 bases for V and 4 bases for J; bases not matched to a gene: 2. In DNA form, the CDR3 reads TGTGCCAGCAGCTTAGGGGACAGGGTAGAGACCCAGTACTTC. Its translation: CASSLGDRVETQYF.